This TCR beta chain is drawn from a study of cytomegalovirus exposure and HLA in healthy donors. This clone was observed a few times. Antigen: not known. The V gene lost 2 bases and the J gene lost 11 bases, with 9 bases spanning the gap. Per the germline V gene, CDR1 is MNHNS and CDR2 is SASEGT. The CDR3 extends over 11 amino acids. Study-wide results and caveats: Serostatus for CMV was the only available immune exposure information.

Both 60 Vbeta primers and 13 Jbeta primers went into the PCR. Assay used: immunoSEQ multiplex PCR; TCRdb lists only in-frame clones, some missing. The sample has 110,000 or so clones, 60% to 85% seen once. The chain employs TRBV6-1 and TRBJ1-1; D not certain. The sequenced material came from PBMCs. This receptor was taken from a man aged 50 to 59 in good health and CMV-seropositive. CDR3 residues: CASSEWTGAFF. In nucleotides, the CDR3 is TGTGCCAGCAGTGAATGGACGGGGGCTTTCTTT.